Following are 20 T cell receptor beta chains from one sample sequenced in a study of blood T cell repertoires in COVID-19. Repertoires were generated with immunoSEQ multiplex PCR, while TCRdb's copy carries only in-frame clones and drops some. This sample has 250,000 to 350,000 clones, with more than 75% found just once. Sequenced: peripheral blood. The origin of the receptors is a woman aged 45-59 years who had recovered from COVID-19.

This chain links TRBV6-7 with TRBJ2-3, with 10 bases lining up with TRBD2. TRBV6-7 is designated an ORF whose function remains uncertain. The V segment lost 2 bases and the J segment 2 bases; nucleotides outside the gene matches: 10. CDR3 length: 18 amino acids. In DNA form, the CDR3 reads TGTGCCAGCAGTTACGGACTAGCGGAATCTTCTAACACAGATACGCAGTATTTT. Translation gives CASSYGLAESSNTDTQYF.

The rearrangement joins TRBV4-3 to TRBJ2-1, with D perhaps TRBD2 (6 bases). The ends were cut back, 0 bases at V and 6 bases at J, with 9 bases in the middle. The CDR3 consists of 14 residues. Germline CDR1 is LGHNA and CDR2 is YSLEER. CDR3 residues: CASSQDSGGNEQFF. The CDR3 DNA follows: TGCGCCAGCAGCCAAGATAGCGGCGGCAATGAGCAGTTCTTC.

The J gene is TRBJ1-1, the V gene TRBV28, with D maybe TRBD1 (5 bases). Germline values: CDR1 MDHEN, CDR2 SYDVKM. The V end was cut by 5 bases, the J end by 0 bases, with 13 bases between. The CDR3 length is 15 residues. CDR3 DNA: TGTGCCAGCAGTCCCCAGACAGCTTTGAACACTGAAGCTTTCTTT. Protein sequence: CASSPQTALNTEAFF.

The chain is built from TRBV19 and TRBJ1-2, with D possibly TRBD1 on 5 matching bases. The germline gives CDR1 LNHDA, CDR2 SQIVND (reference sequence). CDR3 length equals 13 residues. V gave up 4 bases and J gave up 8 bases, with 14 bases separating them. CDR3 nucleotide sequence: TGTGCCAGTAGTACAACACGGGGGGAAGGCTACACCTTC. Protein: CASSTTRGEGYTF.

The chain recombines TRBV28 with TRBJ2-1; 14 bases agree with TRBD2. The ends lost 6 bases at V and 10 bases at J; junction bases unmatched: 5. Germline-derived CDR1 and CDR2 are MDHEN and SYDVKM. The CDR3 is 14 amino acids. CDR3 bases: TGTGCCAGCAGCGGGACTAGCGGGAGTTACGAGCAGTTCTTC. Translating gives CASSGTSGSYEQFF.

The chain recombines TRBV5-6 with TRBJ1-1; D remains unclear. Between the trimmed V and J ends, which lost 5 bases and 0 bases, there was a span of 8 bases. From germline, CDR1 is SGHDT and CDR2 YYEEEE. The CDR3 totals 13 residues. CDR3 in DNA: TGTGCCAGCAGGTCTTTTTTGAACACTGAAGCTTTCTTT. Amino acid sequence: CASRSFLNTEAFF.

The chain has TRBV28 and TRBJ1-2; 7 nucleotides line up with TRBD1. This CDR3 contains 13 residues. The V segment lost 6 bases and the J segment 5 bases; nucleotides outside the gene matches: 6. Germline V gene sequence: CDR1 MDHEN, CDR2 SYDVKM. CDR3 amino acids: CASRGGGKYGYTF. CDR3 DNA: TGTGCCAGCAGAGGAGGGGGCAAGTATGGCTACACCTTC.

This chain links TRBV19 with TRBJ1-5; 9 bases align to TRBD1. V was clipped by 4 bases and J by 3 bases; unmatched bases: 4. The CDR3 has 15 residues. Germline lookup yields CDR1 LNHDA and CDR2 SQIVND (reference sequence). CDR3 nucleotides: TGTGCCAGTAGTACCCGGACAGGGGACAATCAGCCCCAGCATTTT. Protein product: CASSTRTGDNQPQHF.

The chain links TRBV5-1 to TRBJ2-3, with 7 bases that match TRBD1. Germline loops: CDR1 SGHRS, CDR2 YFSETQ. V lost 5 bases and J lost 0; bases outside the gene matches: 3. The CDR3 is 14 amino acids. Here the CDR3 reads CASRGGMSTDTQYF. CDR3 DNA: TGCGCCAGCAGAGGGGGCATGAGCACAGATACGCAGTATTTT.

The V call is TRBV10-1, the J call TRBJ1-1, with a possible D match to TRBD1 (5 bases). Between the trimmed V and J ends, which lost 6 bases and 0 bases, there was a span of 8 bases. CDR3 size: 13 residues. Looked up from germline, CDR1 is WNHNN and CDR2 is SYGVQD (reference sequence). The CDR3 nucleotides read TGCGCCAGCAGCAGGGCCATGAACACTGAAGCTTTCTTT. Translated, it gives CASSRAMNTEAFF.

J is TRBJ2-5 and V is TRBV5-4; 7 positions match TRBD1. CDR1 and CDR2 (germline): SGHNT, YYREEE (reference sequence). Trimming took 4 bases from V and 9 from J; bases not matched to a gene: 12. This CDR3 has 14 amino acids. DNA for the CDR3: TGTGCCAGCAGCCAAACAGGGGTATCGGCGGCCCAGTACTTC. Translation gives CASSQTGVSAAQYF.

This chain links TRBV5-1 with TRBJ2-5, with a tentative D call TRBD1 (6 bases). Looked up from germline, CDR1 is SGHRS and CDR2 is YFSETQ. V was cut by 5 bases and J by 4 bases, with 18 bases left in between. The CDR3 totals 15 residues. The DNA of the CDR3 is TGCGCCAGCAGACTACAGGGCCACGTCTCAGAGACCCAGTACTTC. Translating gives CASRLQGHVSETQYF.

The sample holds a few counts of this clone. The CDR3 here is CASSSPGLAYNEQFF. CDR3 DNA sequence: TGTGCCAGCAGCTCTCCGGGACTGGCCTACAATGAGCAGTTCTTC. The V call is TRBV6-5, the J call TRBJ2-1; D is perhaps TRBD2 (6 bases). This CDR3 has 15 amino acids. From germline, CDR1 is MNHEY and CDR2 SVGAGI. Trimming took off 6 bases at V and 2 bases at J, with 14 bases between the two ends.

V is TRBV6-5 and J is TRBJ1-1; 7 bases match TRBD1. Unmatched junction bases numbered 4, after V lost 2 bases and J lost 1 base. The CDR3 contains 15 residues. CDR1 is MNHEY, CDR2 SVGAGI, per germline. CDR3 nucleotide sequence: TGTGCCAGCAGTTACACGACAGGGAGGAACACTGAAGCTTTCTTT. As protein: CASSYTTGRNTEAFF.

The V call is TRBV9, the J call TRBJ2-7; perhaps TRBD1 as D (6 bases). The CDR3 is 14 amino acids. CDR1 is SGDLS and CDR2 is YYNGEE in the germline V gene. Trimming took 3 bases from V and 2 from J, leaving 12 bases between them. CDR3 protein: CASSGGQGTYEQYF. CDR3 bases: TGTGCCAGCAGCGGGGGGCAGGGTACCTACGAGCAGTACTTC.

This sequence joins TRBV11-2 and TRBJ1-1; D remains unclear. Germline-derived CDR1 and CDR2 are SGHAT and FQNNGV. The CDR3 runs to 13 residues. The V gene lost 0 bases and the J gene lost 2 bases, with 4 bases spanning the gap. CDR3 DNA: TGTGCCAGCAGCTTAGATTATAACACTGAAGCTTTCTTT. It yields the protein CASSLDYNTEAFF.

The chain couples TRBV7-8 to TRBJ1-5; D perhaps matches TRBD1 (6 bases). With 5 bases removed from V and 0 bases from J, the gap between germline ends came to 14 bases. This CDR3 has 16 amino acids. The germline V gene encodes CDR1 SGHVS and CDR2 FQNEAQ. The CDR3 nucleotides read TGTGCCAGCAGCGGACAGTCAGGGTATAGCAATCAGCCCCAGCATTTT. Translating gives CASSGQSGYSNQPQHF.

The chain couples TRBV6-4 to TRBJ2-1; maybe TRBD1 (5 bases). The CDR3 sequence is 13 residues long. From germline, CDR1 is MRHNA and CDR2 SNTAGT. Trimming left V 5 bases short and J 8 bases short, with 13 bases between. CDR3 DNA: TGTGCCAGCAGTATAGGGGCCCGGTATGAGCAGTTCTTC. This gives the protein CASSIGARYEQFF.

The CDR3 coding sequence is TGTGCCAGCAGTTTAACAGGCTATGGCTACACCTTC. Its protein product is CASSLTGYGYTF. V usage is TRBV12-3 or TRBV12-4 and J usage is TRBJ1-2, with D maybe TRBD1 (5 bases). The germline V and J ends were trimmed by 2 bases and 4 bases, with 5 bases remaining between them. CDR3 size: 12 residues.

The chain couples TRBV24-1 to TRBJ2-1; D not resolved. This CDR3 contains 17 residues. V gave up 4 bases and J gave up 0 bases, with 15 bases separating them. CDR1 KGHDR and CDR2 SFDVKD come from the germline V gene. Written as DNA, the CDR3 is TGTGCCACCAGTGACACCGGGTCCCGCAGCTCCTACAATGAGCAGTTCTTC. Translating gives CATSDTGSRSSYNEQFF.